This TCR beta chain was found in a study of OX40 agonist ivuxolimab in advanced cancers. CDR3 size: 14 residues. The junction had 4 bases not matched to a gene; V was cut back by 5 bases and J by 0 bases. The germline V gene encodes CDR1 SGHTA and CDR2 FQGTGA. Sequencing was performed with immunoSEQ multiplex PCR; in TCRdb, only in-frame clones are kept and a portion is missing. The sample comprises around 93,000 clones, just under 90% of which are singletons, and around 1.6% rests with the top ten. This sequence was found in an adult with an advanced solid tumor such as melanoma, head and neck, liver or kidney cancer. The specimen comprised CD4+ or CD8+ T cells sorted from blood, sampled in a trial of the OX40 agonist ivuxolimab. V is TRBV7-3 and J is TRBJ2-7; 7 nucleotides align to TRBD1. CDR3 protein: CASSRDRSSYEQYF. CDR3 bases: TGTGCCAGCAGCCGGGACAGAAGCTCCTACGAGCAGTACTTC.